These 10 T cell receptor beta chains share one sample of origin, sequenced in a study of identical twins (dated by TCRdb to 2016 to 2017). The library was prepared using 5' RACE. The instrument given in TCRdb is Illumina HiSeq 2000. TCRdb ran its own pipeline on the public reads, namely fastp trimming at Q25 and MiXCR clone calling, and kept in-frame beta chains. Entries that share a CDR3 protein sequence are merged under the most common genes and DNA. The sample records fewer than 350,000 distinct CDR3 sequences, 8% to 9% of which are singletons. Jointly, the top ten make up approximately 2.1% of the sample. In addition, the sample was reused for a study of yellow fever vaccine responses in identical twins.

What was sequenced was memory (CD45RO+) T cells sorted from blood. The sample's cell subset or site label is to be understood as: CD45RO+ enriched T cells. The origin of the receptors is a woman between 18 and 30 years old in good health.

A few counts support this clonotype. V and J are TRBV3-1 and TRBJ2-7; no reliable D call. Germline V CDR1 and CDR2: LGHDT, YNNKEL (reference sequence). The V and J ends lost 1 base and 1 base respectively, with 11 bases between them. This CDR3 comprises 15 residues. CDR3 sequence: CASSQGQAGSYEQYV. The DNA of the CDR3 is TGTGCCAGCAGCCAAGGTCAGGCAGGTTCCTACGAGCAGTACGTC.

This clonotype turned up a few times. The DNA of the CDR3 is TGCAGCGTTGAAGATTGGGGGGGCTACGAGCAGTACTTC. The encoded protein is CSVEDWGGYEQYF. The chain couples TRBV29-1 to TRBJ2-7; 7 nucleotides match TRBD2. The V and J ends lost 0 bases and 3 bases, in that order; junction bases with no gene match: 2. This CDR3 spans 13 amino acids. Per germline, CDR1 SQVTM and CDR2 ANQGSEA.

This clonotype was counted at least ten times. V gene TRBV20-1 combines with J gene TRBJ1-2, with D possibly being TRBD1 (6 bases). Looked up from germline, CDR1 is DFQATT and CDR2 is SNEGSKA (reference sequence). Trimming stripped 5 bases from V and 0 bases from J, with 13 bases between. The CDR3 has 14 residues. Here the CDR3 reads CSAPDNRANYGYTF. The CDR3 DNA reads as TGCAGTGCTCCCGACAACAGGGCTAACTATGGCTACACCTTC.

This clonotype was observed at least ten times. The chain has TRBV29-1 and TRBJ2-1, with TRBD2 identical over 12 bases. CDR1 is SQVTM and CDR2 is ANQGSEA in the germline V gene. J lost 7 bases, V lost 7 bases, and 5 bases had no gene match. The CDR3 consists of 13 residues. Here the CDR3 DNA reads TGCAGCGATGGGACTAGCGGGTCAAATGAGCAGTTCTTC. Translating gives CSDGTSGSNEQFF.

A note on this clonotype: The final CDR3 position lacks the conserved phenylalanine or tryptophan, pointing to a likely read error. The rearrangement links TRBV5-1 to TRBJ1-2, with 7 nucleotides matching TRBD1. After removal of 2 bases from V and 4 bases from J, the junction contained 5 bases not matched to a gene. Germline V gene lookup returns CDR1 SGHRS and CDR2 YFSETQ. This CDR3 has 14 residues. CDR3 sequence reads: CASSLQGQGYGYTV. In DNA form, the CDR3 reads TGCGCCAGCAGCTTACAGGGGCAAGGCTATGGCTACACCGTC.

V is TRBV6-1 and J is TRBJ1-1, with D tentatively TRBD1 (5 bases). Per germline, CDR1 MNHNS and CDR2 SASEGT. V was pared by 6 bases and J by 1 base, with 12 bases between. The CDR3 is 14 amino acids. CDR3: CASRLIGQNTEAFF. CDR3 in DNA: TGTGCCAGCAGACTAATCGGACAGAACACTGAAGCTTTCTTT.

This clonotype was observed many times. This chain connects TRBV5-1 to TRBJ2-3; D remains unclear. The CDR3 spans 14 residues. Per the germline V gene, CDR1 is SGHRS and CDR2 is YFSETQ. V was cut by 0 bases and J by 5 bases, with 10 bases left in between. This CDR3 is CASSLGAPGDTQYF. The CDR3 nucleotides are TGCGCCAGCAGCTTGGGGGCCCCGGGAGATACGCAGTATTTT.

In its sample, this clonotype was seen a few times. V is TRBV6-5 and J is TRBJ2-1; tentative D call: TRBD2 (5 bases). V shed 4 bases and J shed 8 bases, with 21 bases lying between them. CDR3 length equals 16 residues. The germline V gene has CDR1 MNHEY and CDR2 SVGAGI. Here the CDR3 reads CASSSRAVGARDEQFF. In nucleotides, the CDR3 is TGTGCCAGCAGTTCCCGAGCGGTCGGAGCTCGCGATGAGCAGTTCTTC.

This clonotype has just a few counts. The V and J genes are TRBV6-5 and TRBJ2-1; D is uncertain. V was cut by 3 bases and J by 0 bases, with 12 bases left in between. This CDR3 region has 16 residues. Germline V lookup: CDR1 MNHEY, CDR2 SVGAGI. The CDR3 DNA is TGTGCCAGCAGTTATGGAAGCGCGAGCTCCTACAATGAGCAGTTCTTC. This sequence encodes CASSYGSASSYNEQFF.

This clonotype was detected only a few times. V usage is TRBV4-2 and J usage is TRBJ2-1; 12 positions agree with TRBD2. Germline V gene lookup returns CDR1 LGHNA and CDR2 YNFKEQ. CDR3 length: 15 amino acids. The V gene end was trimmed by 1 base and the J gene end by 9 bases; junction bases not matched to a gene: 4. In nucleotides, the CDR3 is TGTGCCAGCAGCCAAGTCCCTAGCGGGAGGGGTGAGCAGTTCTTC. Translating gives CASSQVPSGRGEQFF.